The clone carrying this T cell receptor (beta chain) was recorded once. The germline V gene has CDR1 MDHEN and CDR2 SYDVKM. The CDR3 consists of 15 residues. With V trimmed by 4 bases and J by 4 bases, 2 bases remained unmatched. This specimen comes from a study of blood T cell repertoires in COVID-19. As for the study in general: Spain, Italy and the United States supplied samples that represented acute and convalescent COVID-19. In each case, the material was cDNA or gDNA derived from T cells, B-cell-depleted T cells, or PBMCs.

The cohort comprised adults aged about 18 to 100 years residing in about two dozen US areas. All recovered Cohort 3 donors got two negative PCRs, got clearance, or saw symptom resolution. TCRdb keeps only in-frame clones here, not all; method: immunoSEQ multiplex PCR. The sample consists of some 170,000 clones, roughly 84% of them appearing once. This clonotype was sampled from a man in his fifties or sixties who had recovered from COVID-19. The chain combines TRBV28 with TRBJ2-1; 12 bases align to TRBD1. The sequenced material came from PBMCs or T cells enriched from blood (not recorded which). The CDR3 loop is CASSWDRGQYNEQFF. CDR3 nucleotide sequence: TGTGCCAGCAGTTGGGACAGGGGGCAGTACAATGAGCAGTTCTTC.